This is a list of T cell receptor beta chains from one sample in a study of T cell responses to AZD1222 COVID-19 vaccine. The repertoire was sequenced with immunoSEQ multiplex PCR; TCRdb's copy has only in-frame clones and lacks some. The sample carries 140,000 to 150,000 clones, approximately 92% recorded once. The sequencing here drew on peripheral blood, taken on day 0 of AZD1222 vaccination. The receptors stem from an adult in good health. Both conserved end residues are part of each CDR3. A D gene is named only where the DNA matches it firmly. Clone size is shown for a subset of rows, as once, few, many or a class of expanded clone.

clone size: .; D gene: .; V gene: TRBV20-1; J gene: TRBJ1-5; CDR3 DNA: TGCAGTGCTAGTCGAGGGGACAGCAATCAGCCCCAGCATTTT; CDR3 protein: CSASRGDSNQPQHF
clone size: .; D gene: TRBD1; V gene: TRBV28; J gene: TRBJ1-1; CDR3 DNA: TGTGCCAGCAGTTGGGGGGCAGGGGGCAACACTGAAGCTTTCTTT; CDR3 protein: CASSWGAGGNTEAFF
clone size: .; D gene: TRBD2; V gene: TRBV20-1; J gene: TRBJ2-4; CDR3 DNA: TGCAGTGCTAGCGCGGGGGACATTCAGTACTTC; CDR3 protein: CSASAGDIQYF
clone size: .; D gene: .; V gene: TRBV3-1/TRBV3-2; J gene: TRBJ2-3; CDR3 DNA: TGTGCCAGCAGCCTCCGGCCCTTTGAGGGTGCAGATACGCAGTATTTT; CDR3 protein: CASSLRPFEGADTQYF
clone size: .; D gene: .; V gene: TRBV11-2; J gene: TRBJ1-2; CDR3 DNA: TGTGCCAGCAGCGCGGTCGGGCGAGGCTACACCTTC; CDR3 protein: CASSAVGRGYTF
clone size: .; D gene: .; V gene: TRBV4-1; J gene: TRBJ1-2; CDR3 DNA: TGCGCCAGCAGCCAAGATTCGGCAGGGGAATATGGCTACACCTTC; CDR3 protein: CASSQDSAGEYGYTF
clone size: .; D gene: .; V gene: TRBV10-1; J gene: TRBJ2-2; CDR3 DNA: TGCGCCAGCAGTCCGGCGGGAACCGGGGAGCTGTTTTTT; CDR3 protein: CASSPAGTGELFF
clone size: .; D gene: TRBD1; V gene: TRBV7-2; J gene: TRBJ1-1; CDR3 DNA: TGTGCCAGCAGCCTAGGAGGGACAGTCAACACTGAAGCTTTCTTT; CDR3 protein: CASSLGGTVNTEAFF
clone size: .; D gene: .; V gene: TRBV12-5; J gene: TRBJ2-4; CDR3 DNA: TGTGCTAGTGGTTTAACGGGGGACATTCAGTACTTC; CDR3 protein: CASGLTGDIQYF
clone size: .; D gene: .; V gene: TRBV6-7; J gene: TRBJ1-2; CDR3 DNA: TGTGCCAGCAGTTACTCCCCGGGCCTTTTTCACTATGGCTACACCTTC; CDR3 protein: CASSYSPGLFHYGYTF
clone size: .; D gene: .; V gene: TRBV25-1; J gene: TRBJ2-7; CDR3 DNA: TGTGCCAGCAGTGCTAGCGTAAGACCCTACGAGCAGTACTTC; CDR3 protein: CASSASVRPYEQYF
clone size: .; D gene: .; V gene: TRBV18; J gene: TRBJ1-2; CDR3 DNA: TGTGCCAGCTCACCAGCCGGGACAAGCTATGGCTACACCTTC; CDR3 protein: CASSPAGTSYGYTF
clone size: .; D gene: TRBD1; V gene: TRBV19; J gene: TRBJ1-5; CDR3 DNA: TGTGCCAGTAGAATGGGGACAGGGGGTCAGCCCCAGCATTTT; CDR3 protein: CASRMGTGGQPQHF
clone size: .; D gene: .; V gene: TRBV5-4; J gene: TRBJ2-5; CDR3 DNA: TGTGCCAGCAGCTCCTATAGCACAGAGACCCAGTACTTC; CDR3 protein: CASSSYSTETQYF
clone size: once; D gene: .; V gene: TRBV11-2; J gene: TRBJ2-5; CDR3 DNA: TGTGCCAGCAGCGCTTCGGGGCCCCAGTACTTC; CDR3 protein: CASSASGPQYF
clone size: .; D gene: .; V gene: TRBV15; J gene: TRBJ2-3; CDR3 DNA: TGTGCCACCAGCGGACCAGGGCATCCTACGCAGTATTTT; CDR3 protein: CATSGPGHPTQYF
clone size: .; D gene: .; V gene: TRBV30; J gene: TRBJ1-4; CDR3 DNA: TGTGCCTGGAGACCAGTGGGGGGAGCGGGTGAAAAACTGTTTTTT; CDR3 protein: CAWRPVGGAGEKLFF
clone size: .; D gene: TRBD1; V gene: TRBV5-1; J gene: TRBJ1-1; CDR3 DNA: TGCGCCAGCAGCAGTGGAGGGGGCGCTTTCTTT; CDR3 protein: CASSSGGGAFF
clone size: .; D gene: .; V gene: TRBV7-3; J gene: TRBJ2-1; CDR3 DNA: TGTGCCAGCAGTTCATCGGCAAGGGGGGCCCGGGAGCAGTTCTTC; CDR3 protein: CASSSSARGAREQFF
clone size: .; D gene: .; V gene: TRBV11-2; J gene: TRBJ2-7; CDR3 DNA: TGTGCCAGCAGCTGGGCCAGCTCCTACGAGCAGTACTTC; CDR3 protein: CASSWASSYEQYF
clone size: once; D gene: .; V gene: TRBV27; J gene: TRBJ1-2; CDR3 DNA: TGTGCCAGCAGTTTCGGGATTAACTATGGCTACACCTTC; CDR3 protein: CASSFGINYGYTF
clone size: few; D gene: .; V gene: TRBV28; J gene: TRBJ2-7; CDR3 DNA: TGTGCCAGCAGTTTACGGGGTGAGCTAAGGCAGTACTTC; CDR3 protein: CASSLRGELRQYF
clone size: .; D gene: .; V gene: TRBV15; J gene: TRBJ1-5; CDR3 DNA: TGTGCCACCAGCAGGCCCCCCTCGAGATCGGGCAATCAGCCCCAGCATTTT; CDR3 protein: CATSRPPSRSGNQPQHF
clone size: .; D gene: .; V gene: TRBV7-9; J gene: TRBJ2-2; CDR3 DNA: TGTGCCAGCAGTTCCGGACGCTCGGGGGTCGGGGAGCTGTTTTTT; CDR3 protein: CASSSGRSGVGELFF